This T cell receptor (beta chain) emerged from a study of T cells after posttransplantation cyclophosphamide. Unmatched junction bases numbered 9, after V lost 6 bases and J lost 8 bases. The CDR3 runs to 14 residues. Germline lookup yields CDR1 MDHEN and CDR2 SYDVKM. The assay was immunoSEQ multiplex PCR, and TCRdb's table has in-frame clones only and misses some. The sample offers approximately 26,000 clones and no singletons, the top ten holding approximately 4.4%. This clone was seen ten or more times. What it recognizes is unknown. Whole-study results and caveats: TRB overlap between skin or GI tissue T cells and blood was limited. Recipient CMV seropositivity and CMV reactivation strongly tracked TRB clonality.

This sequence was found in a woman aged 45-59 years in good health, CMV-negative, and a related stem cell transplant donor. The chain links TRBV28 to TRBJ1-4, with 7 bases identical to TRBD1. What was sequenced was PBMCs. CDR3 nucleotide sequence: TGTGCCAGCAGCCCCCAGGGGGTCAAAGAAAAACTGTTTTTT. It translates to CASSPQGVKEKLFF.